This T cell receptor (beta chain) is from a study of T cell responses to AZD1222 COVID-19 vaccine. Study-wide points: Dominant CD4 TCR responses targeted spike regions 160-218 and 743-854.

Germline V gene lookup returns CDR1 SGHRS and CDR2 YFSETQ. The V and J ends lost 0 bases and 7 bases, in that order; junction bases with no gene match: 5. The CDR3 has 15 amino acids. TCRdb's table, derived via immunoSEQ multiplex PCR, lists solely in-frame clones and lacks some. The sample lists about 88,000 clones, about 90% seen once, with approximately 5.6% in the top ten. With respect to this clone: Its antigen remains unidentified.

The receptor comes from an adult in good health. V is TRBV5-1 and J is TRBJ2-1, with 9 positions matching TRBD2. Specimen: peripheral blood, collected on day 0 of AZD1222 vaccination. The DNA for the CDR3 is TGCGCCAGCAGCTTGGTAGCGGGAGTTATAAATGAGCAGTTCTTC. Its protein product is CASSLVAGVINEQFF. Variable domain in full (rest from reference TRBV5-1 and TRBJ2-1): KAGVTQTPRYLIKTRGQQVTLSCSPISGHRSVSWYQQTPGQGLQFLFEYFSETQRNKGNFPGRFSGRQFSNSRSEMNVSTLELGDSALYLCASSLVAGVINEQFFGPGTRLTVL.